This T cell receptor (beta chain) emerged from a study of brain T cells in children with intractable seizures. General observations from the study: Patients' HCMV serostatus was unknown; virus specificity rests on CDR3 similarity alone.

Notes on this clone: Its matching antigen is unknown. Other DNA sequences in the same sample also yield this CDR3.

Before surgery, patients took at least one anti-epileptic drug. V lost 4 bases, J lost 1 base, and 1 base lay in between. Germline V gene data show CDR1 as KGHDR and CDR2 as SFDVKD. There are 12 residues in the CDR3. Produced via immunoSEQ multiplex PCR; TCRdb's table is partial and in-frame only. The sample includes 75,000 to 80,000 clones, 85% to 95% of them seen just once. This TCR was sampled from a boy younger than two with tuberous sclerosis and intractable seizures. The sample in question was peripheral blood, obtained at surgery. The V and J genes are TRBV24-1 and TRBJ1-5, with D uncertain. Written as DNA, the CDR3 is TGTGCCACCAGTGACAGCAATCAGCCCCAGCATTTT. Its protein is CATSDSNQPQHF.